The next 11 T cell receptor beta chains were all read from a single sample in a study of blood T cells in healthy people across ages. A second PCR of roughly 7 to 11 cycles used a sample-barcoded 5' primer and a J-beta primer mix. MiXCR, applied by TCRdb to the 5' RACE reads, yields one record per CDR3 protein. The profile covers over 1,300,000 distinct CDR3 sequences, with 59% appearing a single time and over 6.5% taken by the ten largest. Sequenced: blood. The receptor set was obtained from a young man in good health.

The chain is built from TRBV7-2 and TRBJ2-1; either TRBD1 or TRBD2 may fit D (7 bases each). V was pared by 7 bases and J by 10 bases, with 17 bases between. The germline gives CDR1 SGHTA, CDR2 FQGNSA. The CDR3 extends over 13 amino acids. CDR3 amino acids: CASTQGQGGEQFF. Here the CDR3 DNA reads TGTGCCAGCACCCAAGGCCAGGGGGGGGAGCAGTTCTTC.

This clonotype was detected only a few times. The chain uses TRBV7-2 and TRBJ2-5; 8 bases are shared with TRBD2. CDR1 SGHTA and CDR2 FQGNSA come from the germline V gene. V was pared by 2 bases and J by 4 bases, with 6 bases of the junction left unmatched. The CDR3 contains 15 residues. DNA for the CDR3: TGTGCCAGCAGCTTATTCGGGGGGGCCGGAGAGACCCAGTACTTC. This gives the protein CASSLFGGAGETQYF.

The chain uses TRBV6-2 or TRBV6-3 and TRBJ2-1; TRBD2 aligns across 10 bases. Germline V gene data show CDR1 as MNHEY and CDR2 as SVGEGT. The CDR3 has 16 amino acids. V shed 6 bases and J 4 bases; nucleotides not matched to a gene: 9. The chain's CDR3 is CASREPGLAKYNEQFF. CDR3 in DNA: TGTGCCAGCAGAGAACCGGGACTAGCGAAATACAATGAGCAGTTCTTC.

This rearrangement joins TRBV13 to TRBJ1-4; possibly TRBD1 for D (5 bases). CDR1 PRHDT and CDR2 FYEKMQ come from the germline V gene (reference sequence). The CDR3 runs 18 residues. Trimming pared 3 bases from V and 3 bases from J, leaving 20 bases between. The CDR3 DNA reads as TGTGCCAGCAGCTTGGGTTTGGACAACCTTGGGGCTAATGAAAAACTGTTTTTT. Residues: CASSLGLDNLGANEKLFF. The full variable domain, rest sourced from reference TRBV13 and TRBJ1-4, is AAGVIQSPRHLIKEKRETATLKCYPIPRHDTVYWYQQGPGQDPQFLISFYEKMQSDKGSIPDRFSAQQFSDYHSELNMSSLELGDSALYFCASSLGLDNLGANEKLFFGSGTQLSVL.

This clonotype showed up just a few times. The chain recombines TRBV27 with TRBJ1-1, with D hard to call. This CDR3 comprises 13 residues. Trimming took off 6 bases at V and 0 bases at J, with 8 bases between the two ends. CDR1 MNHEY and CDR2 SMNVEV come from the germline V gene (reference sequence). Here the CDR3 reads CASSSRLNTEAFF. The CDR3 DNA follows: TGTGCCAGCAGCTCCAGGCTGAACACTGAAGCTTTCTTT.

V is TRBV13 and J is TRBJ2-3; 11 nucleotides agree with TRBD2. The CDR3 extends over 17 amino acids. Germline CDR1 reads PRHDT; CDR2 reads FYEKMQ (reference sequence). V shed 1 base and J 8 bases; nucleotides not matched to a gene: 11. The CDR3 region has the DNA TGTGCCAGCAGCTTAGCCCCACTAGCGGGAGTTTTAGCTACGCAGTATTTT. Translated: CASSLAPLAGVLATQYF.

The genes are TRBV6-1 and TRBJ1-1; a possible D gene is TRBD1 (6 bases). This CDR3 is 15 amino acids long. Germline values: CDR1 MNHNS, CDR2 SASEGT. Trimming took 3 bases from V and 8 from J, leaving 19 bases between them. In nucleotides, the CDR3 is TGTGCCAGCAGTGAGGTCCCAGGGGAGCATGAAGAAGCTTTCTTT. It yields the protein CASSEVPGEHEEAFF.

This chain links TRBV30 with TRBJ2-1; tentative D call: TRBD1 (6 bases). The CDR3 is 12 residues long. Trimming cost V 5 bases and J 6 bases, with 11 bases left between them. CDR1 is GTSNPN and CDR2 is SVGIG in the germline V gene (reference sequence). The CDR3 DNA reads TGTGCCTGGGCCATGGGGGCCAATGAGCAGTTCTTC. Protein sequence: CAWAMGANEQFF.

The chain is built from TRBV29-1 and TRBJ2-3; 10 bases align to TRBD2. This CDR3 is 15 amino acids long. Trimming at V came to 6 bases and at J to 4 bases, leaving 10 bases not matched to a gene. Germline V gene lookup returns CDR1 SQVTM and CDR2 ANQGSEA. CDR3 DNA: TGCAGCGTGGATTCCAGCGGGGGGGCTGCAGATACGCAGTATTTT. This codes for CSVDSSGGAADTQYF.

CDR3 DNA sequence: TGCAGCGCCCACGGGACAGAGACATACAATGAACAGTACTTC. The encoded protein is CSAHGTETYNEQYF. This chain links TRBV29-1 with TRBJ2-5; 7 bases align to TRBD1. Germline CDR1 reads SQVTM; CDR2 reads ANQGSEA. The trim removed 7 bases at V and 11 bases at J, leaving 19 bases unmatched. The CDR3 sequence is 14 residues long.

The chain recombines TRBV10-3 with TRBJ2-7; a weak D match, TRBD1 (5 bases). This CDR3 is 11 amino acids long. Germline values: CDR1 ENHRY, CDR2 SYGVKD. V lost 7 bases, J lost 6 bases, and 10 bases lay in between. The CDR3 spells CAINAGFEQYF. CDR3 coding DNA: TGTGCCATCAATGCAGGGTTCGAGCAGTACTTC.